The 15 T cell receptor beta chains presented below share a single source sample, sequenced in a study of blood T cell repertoires in COVID-19. Sequenced by immunoSEQ multiplex PCR; TCRdb stores in-frame clones only, minus some. Counted here are over 250,000 clones, 70% to 90% occurring once; the ten biggest clones make up roughly 9.6%. Sample: peripheral blood. The origin of the receptors is an older woman with acute or convalescent COVID-19.

This rearrangement joins TRBV7-6 to TRBJ2-3; D is unclear. This CDR3 spans 11 amino acids. CDR1 and CDR2 from the germline V gene are SGHVS and FNYEAQ. With 7 bases removed from V and 2 bases from J, the gap between germline ends came to 4 bases. The CDR3 DNA is TGTGCCAGCACTATCACAGATACGCAGTATTTT. It specifies CASTITDTQYF.

The rearrangement uses TRBV11-3 and TRBJ2-7; TRBD1 is a possible D gene (6 bases). CDR3 length: 13 amino acids. Germline CDR1 SGHNT, CDR2 YENEEA. Trimming pared 4 bases from V and 5 bases from J, leaving 12 bases between. CDR3 loop: CASSSGGGHEQYF. The DNA for the CDR3 is TGTGCCAGCAGCTCCGGTGGGGGCCACGAGCAGTACTTC. The full variable domain, its missing parts supplied by reference TRBV11-3 and TRBJ2-7, is EAGVVQSPRYKIIEKKQPVAFWCNPISGHNTLYWYLQNLGQGPELLIRYENEEAVDDSQLPKDRFSAERLKGVDSTLKIQPAELGDSAVYLCASSSGGGHEQYFGPGTRLTVT.

The CDR3 region has the DNA TGTGCCAGCAGCCAACGCGGATTTGTTAATGAAAAACTGTTTTTT. Protein sequence: CASSQRGFVNEKLFF. This chain connects TRBV3-1 (or the pseudogene TRBV3-2) to TRBJ1-4; D uncertain. The CDR3 runs 15 residues. V dropped 2 bases and J dropped 4 bases, with 11 bases sitting between them. Germline V CDR1 and CDR2: LGHDT, YNNKEL (reference sequence).

The sample holds a few counts of this clone. The J gene is TRBJ1-2, the V gene TRBV18; D is uncertain. The V gene's germline CDR1 is KGHSH and CDR2 LQKENI. V lost 1 base and J lost 3, with 6 bases in between. This CDR3 is 13 amino acids long. The DNA for the CDR3 is TGTGCCAGCTCACCACGGGAGGACTATGGCTACACCTTC. Protein product: CASSPREDYGYTF.

The V gene is TRBV3-1 (or the pseudogene TRBV3-2), the J gene TRBJ2-4; 10 bases fit TRBD2. Germline values: CDR1 LGHDT, CDR2 YNNKEL (reference sequence). The V segment lost 6 bases and the J segment 8 bases; nucleotides outside the gene matches: 10. There are 15 residues in the CDR3. CDR3 nucleotides: TGTGCCAGCAGAGAATCCGGGACTAGCGCGTACATTCAGTACTTC. Translated, it gives CASRESGTSAYIQYF.

The chain recombines TRBV30 with TRBJ1-1, with D perhaps matching TRBD1 (6 bases). Germline V gene lookup returns CDR1 GTSNPN and CDR2 SVGIG (reference sequence). V was shortened by 4 bases and J by 3 bases, with 6 bases between the two germline ends. CDR3 length: 11 amino acids. The CDR3: CAWKGDTEAFF. DNA for the CDR3: TGTGCCTGGAAGGGGGACACTGAAGCTTTCTTT.

This chain joins TRBV27 and TRBJ1-1; TRBD1 might be the D (6 bases). V lost 5 bases to trimming and J lost 0 bases, with 10 bases between them. CDR1 is MNHEY and CDR2 is SMNVEV in the germline V gene (reference sequence). The CDR3 is made up of 14 amino acids. This CDR3 reads CASSPDSLNTEAFF. As DNA, the CDR3 is TGTGCCAGCAGTCCGGACAGCTTGAACACTGAAGCTTTCTTT.

This sequence joins TRBV7-9 and TRBJ1-5; D is ambiguous. The germline V gene encodes CDR1 SEHNR and CDR2 FQNEAQ (reference sequence). V shed 1 base and J shed 3 bases, with 10 bases lying between them. The CDR3 extends over 15 amino acids. CDR3 sequence: CASSLDSGNNQPQHF. The DNA for the CDR3 is TGTGCCAGCAGCTTAGATTCCGGGAACAATCAGCCCCAGCATTTT.

This clone appeared a few times. The chain carries TRBV11-2 and TRBJ2-7; 8 bases agree with TRBD1. Germline V lookup: CDR1 SGHAT, CDR2 FQNNGV. This CDR3 contains 16 residues. V was clipped by 5 bases and J by 3 bases; unmatched bases: 12. The CDR3 reads CASSPSLGQGFYEQYF. The CDR3, as DNA: TGTGCCAGCAGCCCAAGTCTAGGACAGGGATTCTACGAGCAGTACTTC.

This clone occurred once. The CDR3 nucleotides are TGTGCCAGCAGCTTACAGAGGCTAGCGGGGGGGCAGGGAGATACGCAGTATTTT. Its protein product is CASSLQRLAGGQGDTQYF. The chain is built from TRBV11-2 and TRBJ2-3; the match to TRBD2 covers 12 bases. The ends lost 2 bases at V and 5 bases at J; junction bases unmatched: 11. The germline CDR1 and CDR2 sequences are SGHAT and FQNNGV. The length of the CDR3 is 18 residues.

This clone was seen only a few times. The genes are TRBV7-9 and TRBJ2-3; 9 nucleotides line up with TRBD2. The CDR3 runs 16 residues. Germline V gene sequence: CDR1 SEHNR, CDR2 FQNEAQ (reference sequence). Losses at the gene ends were 3 bases for V and 3 bases for J; bases not matched to a gene: 7. CDR3 sequence (DNA): TGTGCCAGCAGCTTCCCGATAGCGGGAGTTACAGATACGCAGTATTTT. Protein sequence: CASSFPIAGVTDTQYF.

The V call is TRBV6-5, the J call TRBJ1-1; D may be TRBD1 (5 bases). This CDR3 is built from 13 residues. CDR1 and CDR2 from the germline V gene are MNHEY and SVGAGI. The V gene lost 5 bases and the J gene lost 3 bases, with 10 bases spanning the gap. For the CDR3, the DNA is TGTGCCAGCAGTCCCTTCAGGGACACTGAAGCTTTCTTT. Its protein is CASSPFRDTEAFF.

The J gene is TRBJ1-1, the V gene TRBV7-9; D may be TRBD1 (5 bases). V was cut by 5 bases and J by 0 bases, with 16 bases left in between. The CDR3 contains 16 residues. The germline V gene encodes CDR1 SEHNR and CDR2 FQNEAQ (reference sequence). CDR3 coding DNA: TGTGCCAGCAGCCCGGGAGCGGGCAGGGTGAACACTGAAGCTTTCTTT. This codes for CASSPGAGRVNTEAFF.

This clone was seen a single time. J is TRBJ2-5 and V is TRBV11-3, with 14 nucleotides matching TRBD2. This CDR3 is 17 amino acids long. J was trimmed by 4 bases and V by 1 base; bases with no gene match: 5. Germline V gene sequence: CDR1 SGHNT, CDR2 YENEEA. This CDR3 is CASSLGAGLAGGETQYF. CDR3 nucleotide sequence: TGTGCCAGCAGCTTAGGTGCCGGACTAGCGGGGGGAGAGACCCAGTACTTC.

There are a few counts of this clone. The rearrangement links TRBV7-9 to TRBJ1-5; 8 bases fit TRBD1. The V segment lost 5 bases and the J segment 7 bases; nucleotides outside the gene matches: 7. CDR1 and CDR2 (germline): SEHNR, FQNEAQ (reference sequence). This CDR3 comprises 14 residues. This CDR3 reads CASSTTGGLQPQHF. The CDR3 DNA reads TGTGCCAGCAGCACTACAGGGGGGTTACAGCCCCAGCATTTT.